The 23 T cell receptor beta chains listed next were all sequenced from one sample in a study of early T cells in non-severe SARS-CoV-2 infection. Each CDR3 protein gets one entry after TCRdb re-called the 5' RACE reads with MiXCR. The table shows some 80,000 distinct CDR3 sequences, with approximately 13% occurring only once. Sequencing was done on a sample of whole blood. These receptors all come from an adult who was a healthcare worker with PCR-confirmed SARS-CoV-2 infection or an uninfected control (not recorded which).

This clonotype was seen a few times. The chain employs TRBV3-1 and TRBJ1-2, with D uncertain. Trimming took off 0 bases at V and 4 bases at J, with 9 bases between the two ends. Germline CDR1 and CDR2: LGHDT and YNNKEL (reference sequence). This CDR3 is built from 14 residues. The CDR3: CASSQDQRFYGYTF. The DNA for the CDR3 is TGTGCCAGCAGCCAAGATCAACGGTTCTATGGCTACACCTTC.

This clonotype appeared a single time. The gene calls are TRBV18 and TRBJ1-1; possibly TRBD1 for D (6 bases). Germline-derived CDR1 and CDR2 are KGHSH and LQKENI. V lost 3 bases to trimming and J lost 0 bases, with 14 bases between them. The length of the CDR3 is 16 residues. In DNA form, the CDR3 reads TGTGCCAGCTCACCCGCCCTGACAGGAATGAACACTGAAGCTTTCTTT. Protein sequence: CASSPALTGMNTEAFF.

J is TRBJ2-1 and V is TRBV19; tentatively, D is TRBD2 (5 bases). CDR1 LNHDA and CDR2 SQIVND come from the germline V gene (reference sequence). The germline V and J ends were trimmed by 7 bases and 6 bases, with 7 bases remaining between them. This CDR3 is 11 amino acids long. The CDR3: CASKRGNEQFF. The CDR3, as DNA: TGTGCCAGTAAACGGGGCAATGAGCAGTTCTTC.

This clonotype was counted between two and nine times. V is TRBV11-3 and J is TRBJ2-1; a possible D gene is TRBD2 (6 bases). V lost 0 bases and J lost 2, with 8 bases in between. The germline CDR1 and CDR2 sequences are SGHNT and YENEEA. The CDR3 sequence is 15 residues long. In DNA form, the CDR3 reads TGTGCCAGCAGCTTAGAGGGCGGGACCTACAATGAGCAGTTCTTC. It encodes CASSLEGGTYNEQFF.

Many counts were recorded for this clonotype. Written as DNA, the CDR3 is TGTGCCAGCAGCTTGGATCGCGGCAGGGGCTACACCGGGGAGCTGTTTTTT. The encoded protein is CASSLDRGRGYTGELFF. This chain links TRBV5-6 with TRBJ2-2, with D perhaps TRBD1 (6 bases). The CDR3 has 17 residues. The germline CDR1 and CDR2 sequences are SGHDT and YYEEEE. The V end lost 0 bases, the J end lost 3 bases, and 15 bases lay between the germline ends.

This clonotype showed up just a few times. The CDR3 is CSARNSMGTDTQYF. For the CDR3, the DNA is TGCAGTGCTAGAAACAGTATGGGCACAGATACGCAGTATTTT. The chain is built from TRBV20-1 and TRBJ2-3; D is uncertain. This CDR3 region has 14 residues. With 2 bases removed from V and 1 base from J, the gap between germline ends came to 10 bases. The germline V gene encodes CDR1 DFQATT and CDR2 SNEGSKA (reference sequence).

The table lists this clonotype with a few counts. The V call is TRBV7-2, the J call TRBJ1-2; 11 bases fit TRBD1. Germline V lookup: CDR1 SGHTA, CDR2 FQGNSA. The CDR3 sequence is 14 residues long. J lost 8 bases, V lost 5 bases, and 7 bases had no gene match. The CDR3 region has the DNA TGTGCCAGCAGCCCGGACAGGGGGCGCTTAGGCTACACCTTC. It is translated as CASSPDRGRLGYTF.

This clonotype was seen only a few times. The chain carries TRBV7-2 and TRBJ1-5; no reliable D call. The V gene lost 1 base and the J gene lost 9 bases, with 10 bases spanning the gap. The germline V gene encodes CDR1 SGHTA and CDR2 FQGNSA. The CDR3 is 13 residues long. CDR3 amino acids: CASSLEPIAPQHF. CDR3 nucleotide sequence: TGTGCCAGCAGCTTAGAACCGATCGCGCCCCAGCATTTT.

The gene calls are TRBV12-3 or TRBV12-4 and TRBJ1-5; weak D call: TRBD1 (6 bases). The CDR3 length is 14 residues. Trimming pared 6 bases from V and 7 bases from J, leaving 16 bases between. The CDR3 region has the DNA TGTGCCAGCAGCCTCATGGGGGGCTACCAGCCCCAGCATTTT. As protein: CASSLMGGYQPQHF.

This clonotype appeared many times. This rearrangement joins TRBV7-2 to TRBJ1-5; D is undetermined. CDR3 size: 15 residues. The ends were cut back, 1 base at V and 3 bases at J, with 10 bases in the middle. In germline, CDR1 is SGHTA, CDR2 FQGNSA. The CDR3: CASSLEAASNQPQHF. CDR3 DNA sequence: TGTGCCAGCAGCTTAGAGGCAGCATCCAATCAGCCCCAGCATTTT.

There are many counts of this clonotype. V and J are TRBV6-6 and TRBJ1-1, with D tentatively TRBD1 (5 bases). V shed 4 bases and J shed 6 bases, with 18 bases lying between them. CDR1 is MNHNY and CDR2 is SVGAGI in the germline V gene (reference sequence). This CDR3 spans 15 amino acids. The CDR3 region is CASSWDLPVGAEAFF. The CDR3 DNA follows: TGTGCCAGCAGTTGGGACCTACCCGTCGGCGCTGAAGCTTTCTTT.

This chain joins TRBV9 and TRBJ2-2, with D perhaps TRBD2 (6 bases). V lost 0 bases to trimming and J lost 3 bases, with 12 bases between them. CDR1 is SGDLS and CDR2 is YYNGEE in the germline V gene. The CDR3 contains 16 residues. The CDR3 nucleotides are TGTGCCAGCAGCGTAGTCGGGAGTTACGACACCGGGGAGCTGTTTTTT. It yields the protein CASSVVGSYDTGELFF.

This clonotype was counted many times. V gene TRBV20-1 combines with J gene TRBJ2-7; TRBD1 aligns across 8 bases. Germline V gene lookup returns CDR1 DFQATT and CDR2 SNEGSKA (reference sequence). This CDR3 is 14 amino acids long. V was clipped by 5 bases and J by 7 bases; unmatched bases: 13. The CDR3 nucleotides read TGCAGTGCTTCCCAGGACAGGGTTCTGATAGAGCAGTACTTC. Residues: CSASQDRVLIEQYF.

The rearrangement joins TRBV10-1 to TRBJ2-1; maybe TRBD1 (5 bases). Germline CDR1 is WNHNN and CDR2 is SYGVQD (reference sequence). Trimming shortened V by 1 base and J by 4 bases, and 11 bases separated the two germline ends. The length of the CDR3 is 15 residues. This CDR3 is CASSEYWGTYNEQFF. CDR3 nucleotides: TGCGCCAGCAGTGAGTATTGGGGCACGTACAATGAGCAGTTCTTC.

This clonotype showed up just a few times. This CDR3 reads CASSLGGFTNNEQFF. In DNA, the CDR3 is TGTGCCAGCAGCTTAGGGGGATTTACGAACAATGAGCAGTTCTTC. The chain has TRBV11-2 and TRBJ2-1; D gene uncertain. Germline CDR1 reads SGHAT; CDR2 reads FQNNGV. V lost 1 base, J lost 5 bases, and 12 bases lay in between. The CDR3 runs 15 residues.

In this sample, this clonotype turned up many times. The CDR3 region has the DNA TGTGCCAGCAGCCCCCCCGGGGGGAGGGTTGGAATGAACACTGAAGCTTTCTTT. Its translation is CASSPPGGRVGMNTEAFF. The chain is built from TRBV7-9 and TRBJ1-1; tentatively, D is TRBD1 (5 bases). V lost 5 bases and J 0 bases, leaving 22 bases between the germline ends. Germline CDR1 reads SEHNR; CDR2 reads FQNEAQ (reference sequence). This CDR3 spans 18 amino acids.

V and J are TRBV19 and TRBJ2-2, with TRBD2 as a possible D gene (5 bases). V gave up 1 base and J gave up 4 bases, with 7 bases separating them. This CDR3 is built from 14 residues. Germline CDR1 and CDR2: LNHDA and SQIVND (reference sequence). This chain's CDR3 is CASSIAAVTGELFF. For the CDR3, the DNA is TGTGCCAGTAGTATAGCAGCGGTCACCGGGGAGCTGTTTTTT. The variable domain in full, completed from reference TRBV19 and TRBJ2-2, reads DGGITQSPKYLFRKEGQNVTLSCEQNLNHDAMYWYRQDPGQGLRLIYYSQIVNDFQKGDIAEGYSVSREKKESFPLTVTSAQKNPTAFYLCASSIAAVTGELFFGEGSRLTVL.

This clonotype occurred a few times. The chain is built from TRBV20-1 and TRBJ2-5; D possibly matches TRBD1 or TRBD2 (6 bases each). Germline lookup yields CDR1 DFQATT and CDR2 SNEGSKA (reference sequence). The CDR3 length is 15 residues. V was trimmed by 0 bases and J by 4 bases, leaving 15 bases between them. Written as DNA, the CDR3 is TGCAGTGCTAGAGATTTCTTGGGGGGCGCAGAGACCCAGTACTTC. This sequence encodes CSARDFLGGAETQYF.

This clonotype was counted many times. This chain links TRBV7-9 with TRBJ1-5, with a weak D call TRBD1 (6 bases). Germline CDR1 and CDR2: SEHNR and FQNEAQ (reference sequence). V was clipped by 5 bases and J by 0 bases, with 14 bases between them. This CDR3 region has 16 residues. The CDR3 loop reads CASSLGTTNSNQPQHF. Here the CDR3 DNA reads TGTGCCAGCAGCCTGGGGACAACTAATAGCAATCAGCCCCAGCATTTT.

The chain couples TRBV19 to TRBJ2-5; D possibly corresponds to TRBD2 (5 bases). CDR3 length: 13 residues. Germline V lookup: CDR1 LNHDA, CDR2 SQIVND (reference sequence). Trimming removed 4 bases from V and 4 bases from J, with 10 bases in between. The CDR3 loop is CASSNGIRETQYF. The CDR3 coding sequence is TGTGCCAGTAGTAACGGGATTCGAGAGACCCAGTACTTC.

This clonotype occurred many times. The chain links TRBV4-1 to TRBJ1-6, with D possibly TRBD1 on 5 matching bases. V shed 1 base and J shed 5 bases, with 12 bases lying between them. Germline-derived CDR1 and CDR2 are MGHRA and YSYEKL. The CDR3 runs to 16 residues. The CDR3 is CASSQAPAGNNSPLHF. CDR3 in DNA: TGCGCCAGCAGCCAAGCCCCCGCAGGGAATAATTCACCCCTCCACTTT.

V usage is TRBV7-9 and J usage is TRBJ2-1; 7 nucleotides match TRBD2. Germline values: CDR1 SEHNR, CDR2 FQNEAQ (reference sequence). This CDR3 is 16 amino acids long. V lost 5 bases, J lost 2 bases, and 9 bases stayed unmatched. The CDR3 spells CASSPSTSDAYNEQFF. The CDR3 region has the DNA TGTGCCAGCAGCCCATCTACTAGCGACGCCTACAATGAGCAGTTCTTC.

The CDR3 loop reads CASSTSSTGGSNQPQHF. In DNA, the CDR3 is TGTGCCAGTAGTACATCGTCTACAGGGGGCTCAAATCAGCCCCAGCATTTT. This sequence joins TRBV19 and TRBJ1-5; 9 nucleotides agree with TRBD1. CDR3 length equals 17 residues. Trimming at V came to 4 bases and at J to 4 bases, leaving 11 bases not matched to a gene. Germline CDR1 is LNHDA and CDR2 is SQIVND (reference sequence).